This is a list of T cell receptor beta chains from one sample in a study of CXCR3-negative and CXCR3-positive naive CD8 T cells. For each CDR3 protein, TCRdb gives one entry from its re-call of the 5' RACE reads, without DNA. The sample data list some 49,000 distinct CDR3 sequences. The source material was naive CXCR3- CD8+ T cells from blood. These TCRs come from a human donor in good health. Some clones in this sample may be carry-over from other donors' samples. Both conserved end residues are part of each CDR3. Some rows have no size entry. The others give once, few or many, or a class for an expanded clone.

>TRBJ2-3|medium-sized|TRBV28
CASIERGGDTQYF
>TRBJ2-7|NA|TRBV6-2/TRBV6-3
CASSQPDTRKEYEQYF
>TRBJ1-2|NA|TRBV29-1
CSVDQGLDGYTF
>TRBJ2-1|NA|TRBV5-1
CASRARAGDYNEQFF
>TRBJ2-7|NA|TRBV10-3
CAIAGGPKWADEQYF
>TRBJ1-4|NA|TRBV2
CASGPPAGEKLFF
>TRBJ2-1|NA|TRBV5-1
CASSSRASGGGGNEQFF
>TRBJ2-7|NA|TRBV5-1
CASSLWVASSYEQYF
>TRBJ1-5|NA|TRBV12-3/TRBV12-4
CASSSRDGSLNQPQHF
>TRBJ1-1|NA|TRBV5-6
CASSLGGNTEAFF
>TRBJ2-2|NA|TRBV7-8
CASSSPVTGELFF
>TRBJ2-1|NA|TRBV23-1
CASSQIWREGNQGPGNEQFF
>TRBJ1-1|NA|TRBV5-4
CASGQSTEAFF
>TRBJ2-7|NA|TRBV12-3/TRBV12-4
CASSLTGVSEQYF
>TRBJ2-2|NA|TRBV6-5
CASSITQGSGELFF
>TRBJ1-5|NA|TRBV28
CASSLYGGERPGNQPQHF
>TRBJ2-4|NA|TRBV28
CASSWGTVVAKNIQYF
>TRBJ2-5|NA|TRBV7-2
CASSLVQGAMFETQYF
>TRBJ2-1|NA|TRBV28
CASSPERDRGPDNEQFF
>TRBJ1-1|NA|TRBV20-1
CSAPRAGSTEAFF
>TRBJ2-1|NA|TRBV2
CAIPGQGYNEQFF
>TRBJ2-7|NA|TRBV13
CASSPPATYEQYF
>TRBJ2-1|NA|TRBV6-5
CASSYSTSGPGYNEQFF
>TRBJ2-5|NA|TRBV5-5
CASSLKETQYF
>TRBJ2-5|NA|TRBV12-3/TRBV12-4
CASSVPGRTETQYF
>TRBJ2-7|NA|TRBV13
CASSWTGAKGSYEQYF
>TRBJ2-2|NA|TRBV7-6
CASSSPSRSNTGELFF
>TRBJ2-7|NA|TRBV5-1
CASSLTPGGGYEQYF
>TRBJ2-7|NA|TRBV21-1
CASSKRDRAHYEQYF
>TRBJ1-6|NA|TRBV28
CASSLFSASNSPLHF
>TRBJ2-1|NA|TRBV4-3
CASSQEEEQFF
>TRBJ1-1|NA|TRBV5-1
CASSLGQGNPEAFF
>TRBJ2-1|NA|TRBV29-1
CSVEAPEGGEQFF
>TRBJ2-3|NA|TRBV23-1
CASTQGREDTQYF
>TRBJ2-1|NA|TRBV29-1
CSVESTGGIVYEQFF
>TRBJ2-7|NA|TRBV12-3/TRBV12-4
CASSSAPGTSVTYEQYF
>TRBJ1-5|NA|TRBV28
CASSQTLGREIDQPQHF
>TRBJ2-2|NA|TRBV6-5
CASSFVPGQGAGELFF
>TRBJ2-5|NA|TRBV9
CASSVIAGKETQYF
>TRBJ2-7|NA|TRBV28
CASGDYRNYEQYF
>TRBJ1-1|NA|TRBV3-1
CASSPRPGRNTEAFF
>TRBJ2-3|NA|TRBV5-5
CASSLFWGLNTDTQYF
>TRBJ1-1|NA|TRBV28
CASSLVRAEAFF
>TRBJ2-7|NA|TRBV27
CASSLGQIGPYEQYF
>TRBJ2-1|NA|TRBV29-1
CSVSPGTDEQFF
>TRBJ2-7|NA|TRBV3-1
CASSHLLPRDSASEQYF
>TRBJ1-1|NA|TRBV7-2
CASSQPGTRVAFF
>TRBJ2-3|NA|TRBV19
CASSSGGASDTQYF
>TRBJ2-7|NA|TRBV6-2/TRBV6-3
CASSYSTSAYEQYF
>TRBJ2-7|NA|TRBV7-9
CASSGGGGYEQYF
>TRBJ2-2|NA|TRBV6-5
CASSYSRGWTGELFF
>TRBJ2-1|NA|TRBV10-3
CAISESWDVLF
>TRBJ2-1|NA|TRBV9
CASSFRDRGRDEQFF
>TRBJ2-7|NA|TRBV21-1
CASPVYAYEQYF